This T cell receptor beta chain was sequenced for a study of shared clonotypes between healthy human individuals. Findings of the study overall: Researchers found naive subsets generally carried larger estimated richness than memory subsets. Investigators expected sequencing depth to affect clonotype sharing among donors.

Naivety among CD8 cells was defined by CD45RO negativity and positive CCR7 selection, thereby excluding terminally differentiated effector memory CD45RA+ cells. At the deep level, the assay was run. When replicate PCRs were run on sorted subsets, they used about 200 ng DNA, tens of thousands of T cell genomes. Assay used: immunoSEQ multiplex PCR; TCRdb lists only in-frame clones, some missing. The sample has about 2.1 million clones; 93% are singletons. This clone was recorded once. Its antigen is undetermined. The junction had 4 bases not matched to a gene; V was cut back by 5 bases and J by 6 bases. Germline assignment: CDR1 MNHEY and CDR2 SVGAGI. CDR3 length: 14 residues.

The V call is TRBV6-5, the J call TRBJ1-3, with 10 bases fitting TRBD1. The TCR sequence derives from a man between 18 and 35 years old in good health. Some clones in this sample may be carry-over from other donors' samples. What was sequenced was naive CD8+ T cells from PBMCs. DNA for the CDR3: TGTGCCAGCAGTCCGGGACAGGGGACAAACACCATATATTTT. It yields the protein CASSPGQGTNTIYF.